Detailed here is one T cell receptor beta chain. The target antigen is unknown. Study-wide findings and caveats: The larger-cohort validation was restricted to a single TCR beta V-J rearrangement rather than whole repertoires. Tumor memory CD4+ T cell TCR gene usage clustered with blood and lymph node memory CD4+ cells and lymph node naive CD4+ cells. Greatest tumor Treg TCR overlap was with tumor naive CD4+ cells.

The sorted Tregs were CD4+CD25+CD127-/low cells. The V gene's germline CDR1 is MNHNS and CDR2 SASEGT. V gave up 5 bases and J gave up 0 bases, with 14 bases separating them. CDR3 length equals 15 residues. After constant-region reverse-primer amplification, full-length variable regions underwent semi-nested PCR with Nested Universal Primer A. TCRdb ran MiXCR on the 5' RACE reads and lists one entry per CDR3 protein. The sample has 50,000 to 65,000 distinct CDR3 sequences, roughly 20% seen once. The clonotype comes from a female donor with breast cancer. This chain links TRBV6-1 with TRBJ2-7; D might be TRBD1 (6 bases). The source material was tumor-infiltrating Tregs sorted from the breast tumor. Written as DNA, the CDR3 is TGTGCCAGCAGTCCCGGGACACTGAGCTCCTACGAGCAGTACTTC. This encodes CASSPGTLSSYEQYF.